This T cell receptor (beta chain) came from a study of cytomegalovirus exposure and HLA in healthy donors (dated by TCRdb to about 2017). Regarding the complete study: According to an earlier analysis of 587 of the donors, 150 million to 200 million T cells yielded 90 million to 140 million unique TCR beta sequences and about 300 Gb of sequence data. Roughly 290 gigabases of sequencing data and around 80 million unique TCR sequences made up an early release that covered several hundred HLA-typed donors. Among the roughly 400 genotyped donors, under 90% belonged to the genetic ancestry cluster associated with self-reported Caucasian donors. The aim of the study was to test whether cataloging public T cell receptors could identify signatures of past pathogen exposure. The study used immunosequencing to profile the T cell repertoires of approximately 650 subjects and linked those repertoires to cytomegalovirus serostatus. In addition to the first cohort of around 670 subjects, a separate validation cohort of about 120 different subjects was used. To predict cytomegalovirus infection status, the study combined high-throughput TCR immunosequencing, statistical association of individual TCRs with disease status, and machine learning. A later analysis re-analyzed previously published TCR beta repertoires from about 730 donors and added high-resolution HLA genotyping to study TCR occurrence patterns. Rather than using new phenotypic data, the later analysis identified candidate immune exposures from TCR beta sequences and from how often those sequences occurred across donors. To decide whether each TCR beta V gene segment behaved as functional or pseudogenic, an earlier analysis of 587 of the donors relied on high-throughput TCR beta sequencing. Donor age, sex, ethnicity and CMV serostatus were compiled together with the repertoire data. A later genetic analysis took genome-wide SNP genotypes for about three fifths of the 666 donors and used that subset as a discovery cohort. Every discovery cohort repertoire had been produced on one sequencing platform. Class I and class II HLA loci were covered by the typing at four-digit resolution. Typing coverage differed by locus: A, B, C, DRB1 and DQB1 were typed in roughly 620-640 donors, DQA1 in about 510, DPA1 in around 580, and DPB1 in just under 480. Four to six DR-DQ haplotypes were handled as single units for association and clustering because linkage in the cohort was strong. Among about 410 genotyped donors of the cohort, an average of around 250,000 unique TCR beta nucleotide sequences was sequenced per donor, of which roughly 18% were non-productive.

Library method: the immunoSEQ multiplex PCR assay. For the multiplex PCR, a mixture combining 60 forward primers for TCR Vbeta segments and 13 reverse primers for TCR Jbeta segments was used. The CDR3 region of rearranged TCR beta genes was amplified from genomic DNA by a multiplex PCR assay. The amplified TCR beta libraries were sequenced on the Illumina HiSeq System as 87-base-pair reads. On the study's bioinformatics: A later analysis counted tens of millions of unique TCR beta chains across the 600 to 850 repertoires, and some 12 million of these chains were shared by at least two donors. To remove PCR and sequencing errors, raw reads were error-corrected and collapsed into unique sequences using a nearest-neighbor algorithm that merged closely related sequences. CDR3 sequences were aligned to IMGT reference sequences to assign V, D and J gene segments. Each retained sequence needed at least a six-nucleotide match to both a V gene segment and a J gene segment. A rearrangement counted as productive if the CDR3 had no stop codons and remained in frame with V and J, and every other rearrangement counted as non-productive. CDR3 was defined by IMGT convention, running from the second conserved V-encoded cysteine to the conserved J-encoded phenylalanine. In an earlier analysis of approximately 590 of the donors, sequences lacking an unambiguous match to a single V gene segment were excluded. In an earlier analysis of approximately 560 of the donors, a V segment was called functional when productive rearrangements were above 56.7%, and segregating when the standard deviation between donors exceeded 5%. To diagnose cytomegalovirus status from the catalog of TCR beta chain sequences, a statistical classification framework was built. In a later analysis, V and J genes were assigned by comparing TCR nucleotide sequences against IMGT/GENE-DB human TR gene sequences. A later analysis assigned CDR3 sequences and most-parsimonious VDJ recombination scenarios with the TCRdist pipeline. A later analysis defined each TCR beta chain by its CDR3 amino acid sequence plus V-gene family, and excluded reads lacking a unique V-gene family. A later analysis removed over 500 highly shared, low-generation-probability nucleotide sequences to deal with suspected cross-contamination and a sequencing artifact. For each public chain, a later analysis derived a clonal expansion index from normalized ranks of inferred template counts within each repertoire. A later analysis computed generation probabilities with a VDJ recombination model fitted to out-of-frame rearrangements, and checked the results against IGoR. In a later analysis, hypergeometric tests were used to score TCR-TCR, TCR-HLA and TCR-CMV co-occurrence, with a repertoire-size bias correction applied to TCR pairs. To estimate false discovery rates, a later analysis permuted the HLA or CMV assignments 20 times. In a later analysis, co-occurring TCRs were grouped using DBSCAN, with TCRdist sequence similarity added in when clustering inside HLA-allele-positive subsets. For co-occurrence clustering, repertoires with fewer than 30,000 or more than 120,000 public chains were excluded, along with a handful of repertoires with anomalous nucleotide sharing. TCRdb obtained this table from immuneACCESS and retained in-frame rearrangements with V and J assigned. These tables miss some clones; where compared with another copy, unresolved V genes account for less than half of the shortfall, and the remainder is unexplained. The DNA gave D and trimming, while V, J and clone size come from that table. Recorded for this sample are 200,000 to 300,000 clones; approximately 82% of them occurred a single time. The ten top clones hold less than 9% of the sample.

The cohort comprised some 680 healthy bone marrow donors. All cohort members were sampled while nominally healthy, although unrecorded immune exposures were likely present. The donor tested CMV seropositive and was one of the 289 seropositive cohort members. A peripheral blood sample was collected from each donor, and TCR beta sequencing was performed on peripheral blood mononuclear cells. Genomic DNA extraction from the blood cell samples was performed with the Qiagen DNeasy Blood Extraction Kit. As concerns this clone: It has no known antigen specificity. No base quality information exists; no much larger clone differs at one position.

V is reduced by 0 bases and J by 7 bases, leaving a spacing of 9 bases between them. From the cysteine up to the phenylalanine, the CDR3 has a length of 13 residues. Solely the CDR3 DNA is kept, with 39 bases framed from the first base. CDR1 is given as MNHEY and CDR2 as SVGAGI, both from the germline V gene. General findings and caveats noted by the study authors: The authors suggested that the approach could potentially be extended to other disease states and immunological phenotypes. The earlier analysis of 450 to 700 of the donors excluded some 15 rarely observed V segments, including chromosome 9 orphons, because counts were too low. Immune exposure information for the cohort was limited to CMV serostatus. In a later analysis, HLA-associated TCR beta chains were found to be more clonally expanded and to have lower generation probabilities than equally common non-associated chains. Because HLA typing was unavailable for some donors at each locus, only the typed subset was used in association tests. At a false discovery rate of 0.05, a later analysis linked approximately 18,000 TCR beta sequences to specific HLA alleles. In a later analysis, TCR association rates were found to vary across HLA loci, with the most associated TCRs seen for DRB1 alleles and the fewest for HLA-C alleles. Across donors, most TCR sequences were observed very rarely, whereas some public TCRs were present in many individuals. An association between a missense DCLRE1C variant and V-gene and J-gene trimming of TCR beta chains was found in a later genetic analysis and replicated in an independent cohort. In this cohort, only TCR beta chains were sequenced, and detectable features were limited by the absence of alpha or paired-chain data. A later analysis reported that several top co-occurrence clusters appeared linked to parvovirus B19, influenza, CMV and Epstein-Barr virus. A cluster of highly shared sequence variants was judged likely to represent a technical artifact of the sequencing pipeline. According to a later analysis, most CMV-associated TCR beta chains appeared to be HLA-restricted, and the HLA associations seemed to be driven largely by CMV exposure. An earlier analysis of 450 to 750 of the donors showed that most TCR beta V segments appeared in productive rearrangements either about 90% or about 30% of the time, which broadly matched IMGT annotations. Because the 87-base-pair reads could not distinguish some IMGT-functional V segments, including TRBV6-2 and TRBV6-3, those segments were excluded. Sequencing depth was assumed to be roughly uniform across donors in the presence/absence analyses, though that assumption may not hold. In vitro tests confirmed that a few of the cytomegalovirus-associated TCR beta chains recognize cytomegalovirus antigens. A total of 150 or so TCR beta chains were listed by the study as associated with cytomegalovirus. A later genetic analysis reported fewer N-insertions in productive TCRs among donors in an Asian-associated ancestry cluster than the approximately 700-donor mean. Strong co-occurrence of HLA alleles, especially DR and DQ, made assigning TCR associations to individual alleles difficult. In both the original and validation cohorts, the classifier was reported to diagnose cytomegalovirus status with high specificity and sensitivity. A further reported finding was that TCR beta sequences accurately predicted the HLA-A and HLA-B alleles for most subjects in the first cohort. Linkage disequilibrium might explain the correlated functional status among segregating V segments, but an unknown experimental factor could not be ruled out.

The V and J segments used are TRBV6-5 and TRBJ1-1; no confident D gene assignment can be made. Sequencing was done on a sample of PBMCs. This clonotype was sampled from a woman aged 60-70 years in good health and CMV-seropositive. The CDR3 is CASSYSRRYEAFF. The nucleotides are TGTGCCAGCAGTTACTCCCGGAGATATGAAGCTTTCTTT.